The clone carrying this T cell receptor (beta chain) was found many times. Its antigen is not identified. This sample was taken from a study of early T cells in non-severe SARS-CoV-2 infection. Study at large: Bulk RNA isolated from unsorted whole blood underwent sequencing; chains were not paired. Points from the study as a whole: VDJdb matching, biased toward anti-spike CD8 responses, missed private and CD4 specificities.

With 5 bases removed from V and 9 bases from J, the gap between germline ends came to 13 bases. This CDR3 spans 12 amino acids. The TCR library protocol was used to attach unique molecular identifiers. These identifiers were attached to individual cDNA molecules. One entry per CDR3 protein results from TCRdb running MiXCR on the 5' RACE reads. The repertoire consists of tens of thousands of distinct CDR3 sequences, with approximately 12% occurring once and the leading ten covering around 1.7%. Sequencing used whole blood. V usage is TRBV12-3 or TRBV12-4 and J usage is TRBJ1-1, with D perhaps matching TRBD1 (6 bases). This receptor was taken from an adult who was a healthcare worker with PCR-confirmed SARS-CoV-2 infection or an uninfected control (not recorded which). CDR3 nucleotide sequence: TGTGCCAGCAGTCTCGGACAGTCCCAAGCTTTCTTT. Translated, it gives CASSLGQSQAFF.